The clone carrying this T cell receptor beta chain was found a few times. The target antigen is unknown. Deletions cut 2 bases from V and 2 bases from J, with 11 bases between. CDR1 is SGHRS and CDR2 is YFSETQ in the germline V gene. This CDR3 is built from 15 residues. This sample was taken from a study of cytomegalovirus exposure and HLA in healthy donors. The study, taken as a whole, reports: In a later analysis, V- and J-gene trimming of beta chains associated with a DCLRE1C missense variant, replicated independently.

The study ran its PCR with 60 Vbeta and 13 Jbeta primers. TCRdb's copy holds only in-frame clones and misses some; the assay was immunoSEQ multiplex PCR. The sample carries 150,000 to 200,000 clones, approximately 79% recorded once. This TCR was sampled from a man aged 50 to 59 in good health and CMV-seropositive. The chain joins TRBV5-1 to TRBJ2-1; D not certain. Sequencing was carried out using PBMCs. CDR3 bases: TGCGCCAGCAGCTTAGGAGAAAATCCCTACAATGAGCAGTTCTTC. Translating gives CASSLGENPYNEQFF.